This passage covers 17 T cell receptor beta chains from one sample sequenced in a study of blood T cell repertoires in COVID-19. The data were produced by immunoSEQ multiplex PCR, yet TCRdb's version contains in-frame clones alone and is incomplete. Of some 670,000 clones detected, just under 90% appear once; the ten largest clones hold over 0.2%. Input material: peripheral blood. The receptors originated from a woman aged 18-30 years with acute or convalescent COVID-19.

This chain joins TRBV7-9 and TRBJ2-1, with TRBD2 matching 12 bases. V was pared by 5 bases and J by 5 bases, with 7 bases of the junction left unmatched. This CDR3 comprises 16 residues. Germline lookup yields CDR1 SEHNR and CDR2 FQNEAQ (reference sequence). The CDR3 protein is CASSPSRTSGDNEQFF. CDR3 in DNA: TGTGCCAGCAGCCCCTCCCGGACTAGCGGGGACAATGAGCAGTTCTTC.

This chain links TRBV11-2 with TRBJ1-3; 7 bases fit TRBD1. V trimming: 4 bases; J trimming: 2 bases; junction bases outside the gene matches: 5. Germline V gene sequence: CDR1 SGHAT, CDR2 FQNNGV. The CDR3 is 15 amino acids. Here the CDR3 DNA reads TGTGCCAGCAGCTCACAAGGGACAGCTGGAAACACCATATATTTT. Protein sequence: CASSSQGTAGNTIYF.

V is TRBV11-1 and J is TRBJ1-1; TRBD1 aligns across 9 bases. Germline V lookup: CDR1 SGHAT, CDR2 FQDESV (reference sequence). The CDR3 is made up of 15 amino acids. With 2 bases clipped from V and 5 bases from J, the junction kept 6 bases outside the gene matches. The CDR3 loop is CASSLTGGAGTEAFF. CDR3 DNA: TGTGCCAGCAGCTTAACAGGGGGCGCGGGGACTGAAGCTTTCTTT.

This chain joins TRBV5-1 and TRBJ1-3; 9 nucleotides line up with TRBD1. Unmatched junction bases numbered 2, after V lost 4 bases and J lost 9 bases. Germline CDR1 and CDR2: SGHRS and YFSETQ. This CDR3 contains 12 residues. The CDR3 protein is CASSRDRVTIYF. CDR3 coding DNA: TGCGCCAGCAGCCGGGACAGGGTCACCATATATTTT. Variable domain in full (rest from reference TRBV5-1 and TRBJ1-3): KAGVTQTPRYLIKTRGQQVTLSCSPISGHRSVSWYQQTPGQGLQFLFEYFSETQRNKGNFPGRFSGRQFSNSRSEMNVSTLELGDSALYLCASSRDRVTIYFGEGSWLTVV.

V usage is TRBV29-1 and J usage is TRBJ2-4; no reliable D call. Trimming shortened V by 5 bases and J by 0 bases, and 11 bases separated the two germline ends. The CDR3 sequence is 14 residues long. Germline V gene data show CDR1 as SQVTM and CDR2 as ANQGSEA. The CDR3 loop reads CSVTEQLAKNIQYF. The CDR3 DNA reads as TGCAGCGTTACCGAGCAACTAGCCAAAAACATTCAGTACTTC.

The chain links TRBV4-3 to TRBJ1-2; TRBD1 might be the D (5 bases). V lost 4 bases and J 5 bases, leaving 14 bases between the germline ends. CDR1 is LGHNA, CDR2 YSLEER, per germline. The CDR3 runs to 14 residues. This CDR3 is CASSRGTAEYGYTF. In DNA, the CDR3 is TGCGCCAGCAGCCGCGGGACCGCTGAATATGGCTACACCTTC.

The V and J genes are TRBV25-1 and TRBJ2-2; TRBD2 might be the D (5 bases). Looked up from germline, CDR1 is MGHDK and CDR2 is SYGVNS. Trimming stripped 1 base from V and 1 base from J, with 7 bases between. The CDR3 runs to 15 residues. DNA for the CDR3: TGTGCCAGCAGTGAATGGGGAGTGAACACCGGGGAGCTGTTTTTT. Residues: CASSEWGVNTGELFF.

For the CDR3, the DNA is TGTGCCAGCAGCCCGGACCTGGGGGGTACTTTGTCCGGGGAGCTGTTTTTT. This gives the protein CASSPDLGGTLSGELFF. This chain uses TRBV4-2 with TRBJ2-2, with a weak D call TRBD2 (6 bases). The V end was cut by 4 bases, the J end by 6 bases, with 21 bases between. Germline V gene sequence: CDR1 LGHNA, CDR2 YNFKEQ. CDR3 length: 17 residues.

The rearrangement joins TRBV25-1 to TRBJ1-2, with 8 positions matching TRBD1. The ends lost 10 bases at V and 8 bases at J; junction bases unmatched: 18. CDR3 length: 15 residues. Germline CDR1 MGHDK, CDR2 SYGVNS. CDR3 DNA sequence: TGTGCCACCTCTCTACCGGGACAGGTTATGAGGGGCTACACCTTC. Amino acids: CATSLPGQVMRGYTF.

The CDR3 nucleotides read TGTGCCAGCAGCACAGGGTCTGGCAATCAGCCCCAGCATTTT. Encoded protein: CASSTGSGNQPQHF. The chain uses TRBV5-6 and TRBJ1-5, with D perhaps matching TRBD1 (6 bases). Trimming left V 4 bases short and J 2 bases short, with 10 bases between. Germline V gives CDR1 SGHDT, CDR2 YYEEEE. CDR3 length equals 14 residues.

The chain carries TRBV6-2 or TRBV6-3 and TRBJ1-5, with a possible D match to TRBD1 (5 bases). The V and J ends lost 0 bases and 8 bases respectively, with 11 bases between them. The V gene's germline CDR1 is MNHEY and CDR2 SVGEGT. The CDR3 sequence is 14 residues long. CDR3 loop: CASSYSIEGEPQHF. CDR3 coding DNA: TGTGCCAGCAGTTACTCGATCGAAGGGGAGCCCCAGCATTTT.

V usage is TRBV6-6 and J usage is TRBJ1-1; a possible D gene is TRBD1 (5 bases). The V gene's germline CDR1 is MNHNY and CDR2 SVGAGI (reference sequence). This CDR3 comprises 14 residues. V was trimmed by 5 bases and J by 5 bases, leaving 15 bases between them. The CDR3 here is CASSTNSPGTEAFF. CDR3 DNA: TGTGCCAGCAGTACTAATTCCCCAGGGACTGAAGCTTTCTTT.

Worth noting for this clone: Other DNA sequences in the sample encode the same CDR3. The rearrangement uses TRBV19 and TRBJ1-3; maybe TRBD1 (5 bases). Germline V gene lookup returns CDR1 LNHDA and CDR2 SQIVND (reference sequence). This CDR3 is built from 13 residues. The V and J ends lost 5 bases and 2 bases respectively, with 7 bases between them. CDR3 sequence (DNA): TGTGCCAGTAGTCCGGGGGCTGGAAACACCATATATTTT. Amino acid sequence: CASSPGAGNTIYF.

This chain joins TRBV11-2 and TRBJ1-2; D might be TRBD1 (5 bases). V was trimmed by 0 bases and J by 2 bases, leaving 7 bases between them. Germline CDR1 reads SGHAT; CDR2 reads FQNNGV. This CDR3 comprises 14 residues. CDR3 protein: CASSLDDRNYGYTF. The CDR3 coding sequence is TGTGCCAGCAGCTTAGATGACAGAAACTATGGCTACACCTTC.

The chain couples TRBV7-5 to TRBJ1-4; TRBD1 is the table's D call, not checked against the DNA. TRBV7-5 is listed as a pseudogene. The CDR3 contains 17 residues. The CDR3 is CARPTAPHRVTNEKLFF. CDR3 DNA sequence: TGTGCCAGGCCAACAGCCCCCCACAGGGTAACTAATGAAAAACTGTTTTTT.

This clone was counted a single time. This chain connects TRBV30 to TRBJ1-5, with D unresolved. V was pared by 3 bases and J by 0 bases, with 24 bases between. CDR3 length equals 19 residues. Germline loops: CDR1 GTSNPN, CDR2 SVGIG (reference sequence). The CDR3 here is CAWSLPPTTPFSSNQPQHF. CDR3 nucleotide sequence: TGTGCCTGGAGCCTTCCTCCGACAACTCCCTTCTCTAGCAATCAGCCCCAGCATTTT.

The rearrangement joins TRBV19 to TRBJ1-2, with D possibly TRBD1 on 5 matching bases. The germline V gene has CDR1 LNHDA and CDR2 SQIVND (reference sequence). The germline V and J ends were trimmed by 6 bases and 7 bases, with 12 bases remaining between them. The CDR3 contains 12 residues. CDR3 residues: CASSPRDTGYTF. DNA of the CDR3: TGTGCCAGTAGCCCCAGGGATACTGGCTACACCTTC.